This T cell receptor beta chain was sequenced in a study of CD8 T cells in ankylosing spondylitis. V was clipped by 2 bases and J by 0 bases, with 11 bases between them. The CDR3 length is 15 residues. CDR1 and CDR2 (germline): DFQATT, SNEGSKA (reference sequence). TCRdb processed the 5' RACE reads anew with MiXCR; each CDR3 protein has one entry. The table lists about 39,000 distinct CDR3 sequences, around a tenth of them singletons. This clonotype has ten or more counts. The specimen sequenced was blood, either unsorted or a sorted T cell fraction (not recorded which). The sequence came from a male donor with ankylosing spondylitis or in good health (not recorded which). The chain recombines TRBV20-1 with TRBJ2-1; D is uncertain. The CDR3 spells CSARSWSSSYNEQFF. DNA of the CDR3: TGCAGTGCTAGAAGTTGGTCTAGCTCCTACAATGAGCAGTTCTTC.